This T cell receptor (beta chain) was obtained from a study of blood T cells in healthy people across ages. Trimming pared 6 bases from V and 4 bases from J, leaving 17 bases between. Per the germline V gene, CDR1 is MRHNA and CDR2 is SNTAGT. CDR3 length: 15 amino acids. General study points: Measured against age, TCR beta diversity per million T cells decreased in a roughly linear manner.

Worth noting for this clonotype: Its antigen is not identified.

Each sample provided at least 6 micrograms of extracted total RNA. PCR was performed a second time for 7 to 11 cycles using a sample-barcoded 5' primer and a J-beta primer mix. Tags on each cDNA molecule came from a template-switch adaptor with 12 random nucleotides. Using its own MiXCR run on the 5' RACE reads, TCRdb lists one record per CDR3 protein. The data show approximately 1,700,000 distinct CDR3 sequences, about two fifths seen once. The sequenced sample was blood. The TCR sequence derives from a human donor in good health. The chain is built from TRBV6-4 and TRBJ2-3; D uncertain. The CDR3 DNA follows: TGTGCCAGCAGCCCGATTTACTCTGGCGCAGATACGCAGTATTTT. This encodes CASSPIYSGADTQYF.